These 17 T cell receptor beta chains were sequenced from one sample in a study of cytomegalovirus exposure and HLA in healthy donors. The PCR used 60 Vbeta and 13 Jbeta primers. Libraries were prepared by immunoSEQ multiplex PCR; TCRdb keeps only in-frame clonotypes and omits some of them. The sample carries about 250,000 clones, around 90% recorded once. Sample: PBMCs. These receptors all come from a girl aged 2-10 years in good health and CMV-seronegative.

The chain employs TRBV19 and TRBJ1-5; TRBD1 might be the D (5 bases). From germline, CDR1 is LNHDA and CDR2 SQIVND (reference sequence). This CDR3 has 16 amino acids. V was shortened by 3 bases and J by 7 bases, with 19 bases between the two germline ends. CDR3 bases: TGTGCCAGTAGTATCTTGACGGTAAGGGGTGCACAGCCCCAGCATTTT. It translates to CASSILTVRGAQPQHF.

This sequence joins TRBV14 and TRBJ1-2; unclear D gene. CDR3 length: 14 amino acids. Trimming stripped 0 bases from V and 7 bases from J, with 12 bases between. Germline CDR1 and CDR2: SGHDN and FVKESK. The CDR3 sequence: CASSQDSTRGGYTF. As DNA, the CDR3 is TGTGCCAGCAGCCAAGACTCGACTCGGGGTGGCTACACCTTC.

The V call is TRBV18, the J call TRBJ1-6, with TRBD1 matching over 7 bases. CDR1 is KGHSH, CDR2 LQKENI, per germline. V was pared by 3 bases and J by 3 bases, with 8 bases of the junction left unmatched. This CDR3 is 17 amino acids long. The CDR3 nucleotides read TGTGCCAGCTCACCGCCGGACAGGACCCTCTATAATTCACCCCTCCACTTT. Amino acid sequence: CASSPPDRTLYNSPLHF. The full variable domain, in which reference TRBV18 and TRBJ1-6 provide the parts outside the CDR3, is NAGVMQNPRHLVRRRGQEARLRCSPMKGHSHVYWYRQLPEEGLKFMVYLQKENIIDESGMPKERFSAEFPKEGPSILRIQQVVRGDSAAYFCASSPPDRTLYNSPLHFGNGTRLTVT.

The V gene is TRBV9, the J gene TRBJ2-2; TRBD1 might be the D (5 bases). V was cut by 4 bases and J by 2 bases, with 15 bases left in between. CDR3 length equals 16 residues. CDR1 and CDR2 from the germline V gene are SGDLS and YYNGEE. CDR3 DNA sequence: TGTGCCAGCAGCACTTACACAGGAGTAAACACCGGGGAGCTGTTTTTT. It encodes CASSTYTGVNTGELFF.

This clone was seen only once. The chain links TRBV27 to TRBJ2-7; 9 nucleotides line up with TRBD1. V was clipped by 5 bases and J by 7 bases; unmatched bases: 6. The CDR3 sequence is 13 residues long. Germline values: CDR1 MNHEY, CDR2 SMNVEV (reference sequence). The CDR3 DNA sequence: TGTGCCAGCAGTACGCTGACAGGGGGTGAGCAGTACTTC. Protein sequence: CASSTLTGGEQYF.

This chain connects TRBV27 to TRBJ2-6; the D gene is possibly TRBD1 (6 bases). This CDR3 contains 18 residues. Trimming shortened V by 4 bases and J by 0 bases, and 16 bases separated the two germline ends. Germline CDR1 MNHEY, CDR2 SMNVEV (reference sequence). Here the CDR3 DNA reads TGTGCCAGCAGTTCCTCCTCAGGGGCCAACTCTGGGGCCAACGTCCTGACTTTC. It translates to CASSSSSGANSGANVLTF.

This rearrangement joins TRBV5-1 to TRBJ2-1, with a tentative D call TRBD2 (6 bases). CDR3 length: 14 residues. V lost 7 bases, J lost 15 bases, and 26 bases lay in between. From germline, CDR1 is SGHRS and CDR2 YFSETQ. The CDR3 coding sequence is TGCGCCAGCGCTGCGGCCTACGGGGCCCGGGACTGGTTCTTC. Its protein product is CASAAAYGARDWFF.

This clone showed up just once. The chain is built from TRBV2 and TRBJ2-1; no firm D call. Trimming shortened V by 8 bases and J by 0 bases, and 8 bases separated the two germline ends. Germline values: CDR1 SNHLY, CDR2 FYNNEI. The CDR3 has 13 residues. The CDR3 region has the DNA TGTGCCAGCTTGGAGAGCTCCTACAATGAGCAGTTCTTC. Protein product: CASLESSYNEQFF.

This clone was counted a single time. The gene calls are TRBV14 and TRBJ2-3, with D possibly TRBD1 on 5 matching bases. Trimming stripped 2 bases from V and 5 bases from J, with 11 bases between. The CDR3 covers 14 residues. Germline V gene lookup returns CDR1 SGHDN and CDR2 FVKESK. CDR3 sequence: CASSQWGQGDTQYF. The CDR3 DNA sequence: TGTGCCAGCAGCCAATGGGGTCAGGGAGATACGCAGTATTTT.

The rearrangement uses TRBV5-6 and TRBJ1-2; D is undetermined. This CDR3 spans 14 amino acids. Germline assignment: CDR1 SGHDT and CDR2 YYEEEE. Deletions cut 0 bases from V and 9 bases from J, with 15 bases between. The CDR3 DNA is TGTGCCAGCAGCTTGGCGTGGTTCATGGAGAGCTACACCTTC. This codes for CASSLAWFMESYTF.

V gene TRBV5-1 combines with J gene TRBJ2-1, with TRBD2 matching over 7 bases. CDR1 is SGHRS, CDR2 YFSETQ, per germline. The CDR3 is 15 amino acids. The trim removed 7 bases at V and 4 bases at J, leaving 11 bases unmatched. The CDR3 spells CASFGRGSSYNEQFF. The CDR3 DNA reads as TGCGCCAGCTTCGGACGCGGGAGTTCATACAATGAGCAGTTCTTC.

The chain links TRBV16 to TRBJ2-7; D gene uncertain. The CDR3 loop spans 12 amino acids. Trimming shortened V by 4 bases and J by 3 bases, and 7 bases separated the two germline ends. The germline gives CDR1 KGHSY, CDR2 FQNENV. This CDR3 reads CASSLNNYEQYF. The CDR3 DNA reads TGTGCCAGCAGCCTAAACAACTACGAGCAGTACTTC.

Only a few counts were recorded for this clone. The rearrangement uses TRBV25-1 and TRBJ1-1, with D possibly matching TRBD1 (5 bases). Germline values: CDR1 MGHDK, CDR2 SYGVNS. The CDR3 has 13 residues. V lost 4 bases and J lost 6, with 12 bases in between. The chain's CDR3 is CASSAGTMAEAFF. The CDR3 coding sequence is TGTGCCAGCAGTGCAGGGACTATGGCTGAAGCTTTCTTT.

The rearrangement joins TRBV5-4 to TRBJ1-1, with unresolved D. CDR3 length equals 15 residues. In germline, CDR1 is SGHNT, CDR2 YYREEE (reference sequence). Trimming pared 2 bases from V and 4 bases from J, leaving 15 bases between. The chain's CDR3 is CASSFDPVGSTEAFF. The CDR3 DNA follows: TGTGCCAGCAGCTTCGATCCGGTCGGGAGCACTGAAGCTTTCTTT.

This chain uses TRBV27 with TRBJ2-1, with TRBD2 identical over 15 bases. This CDR3 spans 22 amino acids. V shed 2 bases, J shed 2 bases, and the junction held 16 bases outside the gene matches. CDR1 is MNHEY, CDR2 SMNVEV, per germline (reference sequence). CDR3 nucleotide sequence: TGTGCCAGCAGTTTAGAACAGGGGCAGGGACTAGCGGGGGGTCCCGCCTACAATGAGCAGTTCTTC. It yields the protein CASSLEQGQGLAGGPAYNEQFF.

V and J are TRBV15 and TRBJ1-6; D might be TRBD1 (5 bases). Trimming stripped 3 bases from V and 5 bases from J, with 14 bases between. The germline CDR1 and CDR2 sequences are LNHNV and YYDKDF (reference sequence). This CDR3 region has 16 residues. CDR3 nucleotides: TGTGCCACCAGCAGCGGCGGGGGAATGGATAATTCACCCCTCCACTTT. It codes for CATSSGGGMDNSPLHF. Combining the CDR3 with reference TRBV15 and TRBJ1-6 gives the whole variable domain DAMVIQNPRYQVTQFGKPVTLSCSQTLNHNVMYWYQQKSSQAPKLLFHYYDKDFNNEADTPDNFQSRRPNTSFCFLDIRSPGLGDTAMYLCATSSGGGMDNSPLHFGNGTRLTVT.

V and J are TRBV28 and TRBJ2-3; no clear D gene. The germline V gene has CDR1 MDHEN and CDR2 SYDVKM. The CDR3 sequence is 15 residues long. The germline V and J ends were trimmed by 8 bases and 0 bases, with 15 bases remaining between them. CDR3 loop: CASPPLHHSTDTQYF. CDR3 DNA: TGTGCCAGCCCCCCACTACATCACAGCACAGATACGCAGTATTTT.